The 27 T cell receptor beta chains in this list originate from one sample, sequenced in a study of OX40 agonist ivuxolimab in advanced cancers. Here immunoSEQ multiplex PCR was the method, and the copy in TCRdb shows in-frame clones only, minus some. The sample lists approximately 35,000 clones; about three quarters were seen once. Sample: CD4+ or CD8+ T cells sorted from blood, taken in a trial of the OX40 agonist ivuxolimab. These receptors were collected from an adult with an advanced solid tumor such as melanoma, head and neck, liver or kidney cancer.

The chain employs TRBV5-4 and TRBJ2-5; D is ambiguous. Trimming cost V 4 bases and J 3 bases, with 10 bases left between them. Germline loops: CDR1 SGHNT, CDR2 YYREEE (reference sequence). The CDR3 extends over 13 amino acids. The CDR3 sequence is CASSRKMEETQYF. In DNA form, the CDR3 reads TGTGCCAGCAGCCGAAAAATGGAAGAGACCCAGTACTTC.

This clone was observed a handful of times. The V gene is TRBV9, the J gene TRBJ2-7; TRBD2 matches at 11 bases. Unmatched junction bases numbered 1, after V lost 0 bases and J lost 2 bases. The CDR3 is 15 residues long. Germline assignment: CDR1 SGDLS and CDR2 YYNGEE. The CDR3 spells CASSVASGGTYEQYF. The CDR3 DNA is TGTGCCAGCAGCGTAGCTAGCGGGGGGACCTACGAGCAGTACTTC. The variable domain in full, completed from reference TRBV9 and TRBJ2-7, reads DSGVTQTPKHLITATGQRVTLRCSPRSGDLSVYWYQQSLDQGLQFLIQYYNGEERAKGNILERFSAQQFPDLHSELNLSSLELGDSALYFCASSVASGGTYEQYFGPGTRLTVT.

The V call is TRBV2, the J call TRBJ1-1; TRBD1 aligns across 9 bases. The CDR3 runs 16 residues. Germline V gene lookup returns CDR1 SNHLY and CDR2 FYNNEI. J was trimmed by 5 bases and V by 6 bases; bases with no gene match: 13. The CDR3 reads CASSHPSTGGETEAFF. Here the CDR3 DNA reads TGTGCCAGCAGCCACCCCTCGACAGGGGGTGAAACTGAAGCTTTCTTT. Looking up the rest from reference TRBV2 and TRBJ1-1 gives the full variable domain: EPEVTQTPSHQVTQMGQEVILRCVPISNHLYFYWYRQILGQKVEFLVSFYNNEISEKSEIFDDQFSVERPDGSNFTLKIRSTKLEDSAMYFCASSHPSTGGETEAFFGQGTRLTVV.

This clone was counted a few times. CDR3: CASSSGGTNYGYTF. In nucleotides, the CDR3 is TGCGCCAGCAGCTCTGGAGGAACGAACTATGGCTACACCTTC. The chain employs TRBV5-1 and TRBJ1-2; no clear D gene. The CDR3 extends over 14 amino acids. Germline V lookup: CDR1 SGHRS, CDR2 YFSETQ. V shed 3 bases and J shed 2 bases, with 11 bases lying between them.

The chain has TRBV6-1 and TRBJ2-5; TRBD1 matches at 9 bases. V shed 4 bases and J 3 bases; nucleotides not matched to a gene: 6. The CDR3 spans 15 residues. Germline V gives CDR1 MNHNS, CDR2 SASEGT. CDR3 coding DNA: TGTGCCAGCAGTGGCACCGGGACAGGGAAAGAGACCCAGTACTTC. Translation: CASSGTGTGKETQYF.

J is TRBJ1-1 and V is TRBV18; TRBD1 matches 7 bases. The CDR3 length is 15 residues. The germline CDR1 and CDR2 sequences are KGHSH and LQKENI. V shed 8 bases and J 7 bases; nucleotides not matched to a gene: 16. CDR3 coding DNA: TGTGCCAGCACTATGTCAGGGGGTCAGGGAGGTGAAGCTTTCTTT. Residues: CASTMSGGQGGEAFF.

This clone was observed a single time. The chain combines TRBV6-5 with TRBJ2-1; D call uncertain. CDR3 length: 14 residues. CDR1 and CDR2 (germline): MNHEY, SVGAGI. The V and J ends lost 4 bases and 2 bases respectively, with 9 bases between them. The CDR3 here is CASSSIGAYNEQFF. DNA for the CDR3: TGTGCCAGCAGTTCAATAGGAGCCTACAATGAGCAGTTCTTC.

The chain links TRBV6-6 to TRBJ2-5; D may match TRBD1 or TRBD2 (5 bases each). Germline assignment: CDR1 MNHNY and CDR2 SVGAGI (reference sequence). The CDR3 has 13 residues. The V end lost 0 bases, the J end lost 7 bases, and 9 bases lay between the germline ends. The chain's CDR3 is CASSYSGVRTQYF. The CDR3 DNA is TGTGCCAGCAGTTACTCGGGGGTCAGGACCCAGTACTTC.

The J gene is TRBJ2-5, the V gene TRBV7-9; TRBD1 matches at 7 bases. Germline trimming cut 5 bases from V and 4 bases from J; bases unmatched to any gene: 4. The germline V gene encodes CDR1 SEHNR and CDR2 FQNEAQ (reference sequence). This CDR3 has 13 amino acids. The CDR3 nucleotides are TGTGCCAGCAGCATGGGACAGCCAGAGACCCAGTACTTC. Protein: CASSMGQPETQYF.

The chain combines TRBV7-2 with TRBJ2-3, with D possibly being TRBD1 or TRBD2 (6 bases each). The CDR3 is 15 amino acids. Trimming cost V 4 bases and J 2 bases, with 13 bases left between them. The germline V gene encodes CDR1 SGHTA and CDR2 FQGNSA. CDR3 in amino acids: CASSYWGAFTDTQYF. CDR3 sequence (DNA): TGTGCCAGCAGCTATTGGGGGGCCTTCACAGATACGCAGTATTTT. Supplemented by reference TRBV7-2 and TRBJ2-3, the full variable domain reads GAGVSQSPSNKVTEKGKDVELRCDPISGHTALYWYRQSLGQGLEFLIYFQGNSAPDKSGLPSDRFSAERTGGSVSTLTIQRTQQEDSAVYLCASSYWGAFTDTQYFGPGTRLTVL.

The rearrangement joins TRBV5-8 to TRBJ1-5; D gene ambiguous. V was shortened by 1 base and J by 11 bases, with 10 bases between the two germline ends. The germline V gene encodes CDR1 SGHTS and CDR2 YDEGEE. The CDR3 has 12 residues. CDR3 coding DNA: TGTGCCAGCAGCTTGATCTACGGGGCCCAGCATTTT. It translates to CASSLIYGAQHF.

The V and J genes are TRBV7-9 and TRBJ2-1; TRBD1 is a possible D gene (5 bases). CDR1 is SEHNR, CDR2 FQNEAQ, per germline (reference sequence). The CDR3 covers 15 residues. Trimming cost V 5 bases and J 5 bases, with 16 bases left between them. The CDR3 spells CASSPQGVGDNEQFF. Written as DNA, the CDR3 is TGTGCCAGCAGCCCCCAAGGGGTAGGGGACAATGAGCAGTTCTTC.

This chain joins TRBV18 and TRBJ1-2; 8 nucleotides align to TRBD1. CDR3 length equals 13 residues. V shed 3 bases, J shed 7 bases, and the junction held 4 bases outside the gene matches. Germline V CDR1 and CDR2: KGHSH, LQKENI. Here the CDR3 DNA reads TGTGCCAGCTCACCGGACAGGGTTGCTGGCTACACCTTC. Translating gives CASSPDRVAGYTF.

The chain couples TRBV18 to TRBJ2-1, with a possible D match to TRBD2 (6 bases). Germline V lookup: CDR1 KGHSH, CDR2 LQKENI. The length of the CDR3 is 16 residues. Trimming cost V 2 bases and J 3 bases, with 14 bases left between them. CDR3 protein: CASSPKGGQNYNEQFF. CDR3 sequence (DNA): TGTGCCAGCTCACCAAAGGGAGGCCAGAACTACAATGAGCAGTTCTTC.

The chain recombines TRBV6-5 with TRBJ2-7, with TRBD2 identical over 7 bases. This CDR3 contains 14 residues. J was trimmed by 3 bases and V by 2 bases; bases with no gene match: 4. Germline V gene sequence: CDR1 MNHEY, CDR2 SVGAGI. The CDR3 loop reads CASSYARGGYEQYF. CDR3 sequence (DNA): TGTGCCAGCAGTTACGCCCGCGGGGGCTACGAGCAGTACTTC.

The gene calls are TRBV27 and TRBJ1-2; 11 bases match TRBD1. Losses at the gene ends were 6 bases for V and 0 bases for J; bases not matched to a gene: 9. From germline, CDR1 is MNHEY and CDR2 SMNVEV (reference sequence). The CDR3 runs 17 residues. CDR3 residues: CASSPNVGQGANYGYTF. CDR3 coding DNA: TGTGCCAGCAGCCCCAACGTGGGACAGGGGGCTAACTATGGCTACACCTTC.

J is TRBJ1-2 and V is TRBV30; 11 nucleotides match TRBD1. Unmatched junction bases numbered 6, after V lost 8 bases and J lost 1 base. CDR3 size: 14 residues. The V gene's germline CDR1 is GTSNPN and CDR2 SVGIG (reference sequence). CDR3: CARGQGAGNYGYTF. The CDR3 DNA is TGTGCCCGCGGACAGGGGGCCGGTAACTATGGCTACACCTTC.

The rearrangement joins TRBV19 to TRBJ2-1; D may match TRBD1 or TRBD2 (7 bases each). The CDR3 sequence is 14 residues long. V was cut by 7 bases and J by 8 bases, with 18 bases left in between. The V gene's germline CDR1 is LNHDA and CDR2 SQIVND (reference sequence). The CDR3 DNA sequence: TGTGCCAGTACCGATGGGGCAGGGGGGGATGAGCAGTTCTTC. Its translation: CASTDGAGGDEQFF.

The CDR3 DNA sequence: TGTGCCAGCACCCCTAGGAGTCTGGGTTCTGGGGGCTACACCTTC. Translated, it gives CASTPRSLGSGGYTF. The chain joins TRBV6-6 to TRBJ1-2, with D uncertain. V was shortened by 7 bases and J by 8 bases, with 23 bases between the two germline ends. CDR1 and CDR2 from the germline V gene are MNHNY and SVGAGI (reference sequence). This CDR3 region has 15 residues.

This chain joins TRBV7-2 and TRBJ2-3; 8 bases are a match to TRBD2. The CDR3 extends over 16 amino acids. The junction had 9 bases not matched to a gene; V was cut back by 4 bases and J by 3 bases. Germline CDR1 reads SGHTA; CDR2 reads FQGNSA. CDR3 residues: CASSSRSGGGTDTQYF. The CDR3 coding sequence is TGTGCCAGCAGCTCCCGAAGCGGGGGTGGGACAGATACGCAGTATTTT.

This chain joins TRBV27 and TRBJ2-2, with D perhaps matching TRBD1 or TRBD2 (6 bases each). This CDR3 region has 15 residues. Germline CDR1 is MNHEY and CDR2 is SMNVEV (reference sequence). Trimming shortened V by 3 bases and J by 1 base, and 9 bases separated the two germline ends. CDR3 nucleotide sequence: TGTGCCAGCAGTTTCCGGGGGCTGAACACCGGGGAGCTGTTTTTT. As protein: CASSFRGLNTGELFF.

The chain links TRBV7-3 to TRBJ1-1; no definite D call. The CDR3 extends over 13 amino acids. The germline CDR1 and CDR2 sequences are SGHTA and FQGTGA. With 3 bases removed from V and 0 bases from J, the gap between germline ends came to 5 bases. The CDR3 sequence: CASSFQMNTEAFF. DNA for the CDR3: TGTGCCAGCAGCTTTCAGATGAACACTGAAGCTTTCTTT. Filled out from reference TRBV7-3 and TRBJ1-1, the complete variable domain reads GAGVSQTPSNKVTEKGKYVELRCDPISGHTALYWYRQSLGQGPEFLIYFQGTGAADDSGLPNDRFFAVRPEGSVSTLKIQRTERGDSAVYLCASSFQMNTEAFFGQGTRLTVV.

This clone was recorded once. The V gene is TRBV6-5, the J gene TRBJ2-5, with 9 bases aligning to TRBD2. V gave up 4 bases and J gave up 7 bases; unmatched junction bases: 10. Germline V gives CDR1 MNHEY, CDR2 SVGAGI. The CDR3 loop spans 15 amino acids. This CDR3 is CASSFVGGGAMTQYF. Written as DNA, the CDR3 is TGTGCCAGCAGTTTTGTCGGCGGGGGGGCGATGACCCAGTACTTC.

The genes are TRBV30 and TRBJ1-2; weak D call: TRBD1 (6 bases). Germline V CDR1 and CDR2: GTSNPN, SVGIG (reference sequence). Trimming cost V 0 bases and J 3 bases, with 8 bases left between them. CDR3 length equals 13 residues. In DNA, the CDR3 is TGTGCCTGGAGTGTCACAGGGTACTATGGCTACACCTTC. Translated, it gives CAWSVTGYYGYTF.

CDR3 in amino acids: CASSLKTSRAQETQYF. CDR3 sequence (DNA): TGTGCCAGCAGCTTAAAAACCTCCCGGGCTCAAGAGACCCAGTACTTC. V is TRBV5-8 and J is TRBJ2-5; D is undetermined. With 2 bases removed from V and 2 bases from J, the gap between germline ends came to 16 bases. The CDR3 runs 16 residues. CDR1 is SGHTS and CDR2 is YDEGEE in the germline V gene.

This chain's CDR3 is CASSLGRGNEKLFF. As DNA, the CDR3 is TGCGCCAGCAGCCTGGGACGAGGAAATGAAAAACTGTTTTTT. J is TRBJ1-4 and V is TRBV5-1; tentative D call: TRBD1 (5 bases). The CDR3 runs to 14 residues. Germline CDR1 and CDR2: SGHRS and YFSETQ. With 4 bases removed from V and 5 bases from J, the gap between germline ends came to 12 bases.

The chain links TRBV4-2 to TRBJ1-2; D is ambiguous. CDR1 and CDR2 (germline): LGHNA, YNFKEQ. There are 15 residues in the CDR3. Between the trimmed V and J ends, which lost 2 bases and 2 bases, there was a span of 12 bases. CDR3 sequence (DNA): TGTGCCAGCAGCCAAAGTTCCCTAGGGAACTATGGCTACACCTTC. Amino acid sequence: CASSQSSLGNYGYTF.